The rows below give T cell receptor beta chains drawn from one sample of a study of CD8+ T cells in alopecia areata. Only in-frame clones appear in the TCRdb table, and some are missing; sequencing was by immunoSEQ multiplex PCR. In the table there are some 170,000 clones, almost 65% of which are singletons. The material was CD4+ T cells sorted from blood, obtained at week 0. The receptor source for this set is a human donor with alopecia areata. The CDR3 runs from the conserved cysteine through the conserved F or W. Fields, in order: J gene, D gene, V gene, clone size, CDR3 protein, CDR3 DNA. D genes are given only for firm matches. A row's size may be missing; if present it is once, few, many or a size class.

TRBJ2-5 | - | TRBV29-1 | once | CSVELQAREETQYF | TGCAGCGTTGAATTACAGGCCCGGGAAGAGACCCAGTACTTC
TRBJ1-2 | TRBD1 | TRBV29-1 | - | CSVGITGTGVGYTF | TGCAGCGTTGGTATTACCGGGACAGGGGTTGGCTACACCTTC
TRBJ2-3 | - | TRBV29-1 | - | CSVIIGTTDTQYF | TGCAGCGTTATAATAGGGACTACAGATACGCAGTATTTT
TRBJ1-1 | TRBD1 | TRBV30 | - | CAWSVGTGIGLNTEAFF | TGTGCCTGGAGTGTAGGGACAGGGATTGGTCTGAACACTGAAGCTTTCTTT
TRBJ2-7 | - | TRBV30 | - | CAATGYYEQYF | TGTGCCGCCACAGGGTACTACGAGCAGTACTTC
TRBJ1-1 | - | TRBV5-1 | few | CASSTQGQNTEAFF | TGCGCCAGCAGCACCCAGGGACAGAACACTGAAGCTTTCTTT
TRBJ1-5 | - | TRBV4-1 | few | CASSQDLVSPQHF | TGCGCCAGCAGCCAAGATCTGGTATCGCCCCAGCATTTT
TRBJ1-6 | - | TRBV30 | - | CAWSVNSPLHF | TGTGCCTGGAGTGTAAATTCACCCCTCCACTTT
TRBJ1-1 | TRBD1 | TRBV5-1 | - | CASSLGQGRVRTEAFF | TGCGCCAGCAGCTTGGGACAGGGGAGGGTTAGGACTGAAGCTTTCTTT
TRBJ2-5 | - | TRBV29-1 | - | CSVGDLGETQYF | TGCAGCGTTGGAGACCTGGGAGAGACCCAGTACTTC
TRBJ2-1 | - | TRBV12-5 | many | CASGLVVSGDNEQFF | TGTGCTAGTGGTTTGGTGGTATCGGGGGACAATGAGCAGTTCTTC
TRBJ1-1 | TRBD1 | TRBV29-1 | - | CSVRGTGTVTEAFF | TGCAGCGTGAGGGGGACAGGGACGGTAACTGAAGCTTTCTTT
TRBJ1-6 | - | TRBV27 | - | CASSLRVDSPLHF | TGTGCCAGCAGTTTGAGGGTGGATTCACCCCTCCACTTT
TRBJ2-3 | - | TRBV13 | - | CASSLKRIDGTDTQYF | TGTGCCAGCAGCTTAAAACGAATCGACGGCACAGATACGCAGTATTTT
TRBJ1-2 | - | TRBV4-3 | - | CASSQDLDNNYGYTF | TGCGCCAGCAGCCAAGATTTGGACAATAACTATGGCTACACCTTC
TRBJ2-3 | - | TRBV4-1 | - | CASSLEGAGDTQYF | TGCGCCAGCAGCCTGGAGGGGGCAGGGGATACGCAGTATTTT
TRBJ2-5 | - | TRBV2 | - | CASSEVGAIQETQYF | TGTGCCAGCAGTGAAGTAGGGGCCATCCAAGAGACCCAGTACTTC
TRBJ1-5 | TRBD1 | TRBV19 | - | CASSSDRARQPQHF | TGTGCCAGTAGTAGCGACAGGGCCCGACAGCCCCAGCATTTT
TRBJ1-2 | - | TRBV15 | few | CATSRDRVGGYTF | TGTGCCACCAGCAGAGATCGGGTTGGTGGCTACACCTTC
TRBJ2-1 | - | TRBV12-5 | - | CASGSTRGALDNEQFF | TGTGCTAGTGGTTCAACTCGGGGGGCTCTGGACAATGAGCAGTTCTTC
TRBJ1-6 | TRBD1 | TRBV4-3 | few | CASSPGTGNSPLHF | TGCGCCAGCAGCCCCGGGACAGGGAATTCACCCCTCCACTTT
TRBJ1-5 | - | TRBV30 | - | CAWSVDSNQPQHF | TGTGCCTGGAGTGTCGATAGCAATCAGCCCCAGCATTTT
TRBJ2-1 | - | TRBV4-3 | once | CASSQDLAYNEQFF | TGCGCCAGCAGCCAAGATCTTGCCTACAATGAGCAGTTCTTC
TRBJ2-1 | - | TRBV2 | - | CASSVSVIEQFF | TGTGCCAGCAGTGTTTCGGTGATTGAGCAGTTCTTC
TRBJ1-2 | - | TRBV7-9 | - | CASSLQKSDGYTF | TGTGCCAGCAGCTTACAAAAAAGCGATGGCTACACCTTC
TRBJ2-7 | - | TRBV7-2 | - | CASSRSSYEQYF | TGTGCCAGCAGCCGTAGCTCCTACGAGCAGTACTTC
TRBJ2-1 | TRBD2 | TRBV18 | - | CASSPPGTSRNNEQFF | TGTGCCAGCTCACCGCCTGGGACTAGCAGAAACAATGAGCAGTTCTTC
TRBJ2-5 | - | TRBV19 | few | CASSIGVQETQYF | TGTGCCAGTAGTATAGGGGTCCAAGAGACCCAGTACTTC
TRBJ1-2 | - | TRBV30 | - | CAWSVQWDPLRYGYTF | TGTGCCTGGAGTGTACAGTGGGATCCTCTACGCTATGGCTACACCTTC
TRBJ1-1 | - | TRBV30 | - | CAWSVRAGNTEAFF | TGTGCCTGGAGTGTACGGGCCGGGAACACTGAAGCTTTCTTT
TRBJ1-6 | - | TRBV4-3 | - | CASSSQSGRNSPLHF | TGCGCCAGCAGTTCCCAATCGGGCAGAAATTCACCCCTCCACTTT
TRBJ1-3 | - | TRBV30 | - | CAWSVQGGNTIYF | TGTGCCTGGAGTGTACAGGGTGGAAACACCATATATTTT